Listed below are T cell receptor beta chains from one sample, sequenced in a study of read filtering for tumor transcriptome and immune sequencing. One entry per CDR3 protein, called by TCRdb with MiXCR from the reads. The table includes more than 30,000 distinct CDR3 sequences, around 13% detected once. The material sequenced was a population of CD138-negative cells sorted from bone marrow. Receptors originate from a donor aged 40 or over with multiple myeloma. Each CDR3 is given with its conserved first and last residue. Clone size is given for some rows only: seen once, a few or many times, or a class if the clone is expanded.

>TRBV5-1|many|TRBJ2-1
CASSSTPGTNYNEQFF
>TRBV12-3/TRBV12-4|many|TRBJ1-1
CASTLRTGGTEAFF
>TRBV4-3|many|TRBJ2-7
CASSQDPIRGQSSYEQYF
>TRBV5-5|-|TRBJ2-2
CASISQRTEDTGELFF
>TRBV20-1|many|TRBJ2-1
CSARDPYNEQFF
>TRBV12-5|many|TRBJ2-2
CASGTGHTGELFF
>TRBV5-1|many|TRBJ1-1
CASSLLTGGTNTEAFF
>TRBV5-1|many|TRBJ2-3
CASSAGDPGNTQYF
>TRBV6-5|-|TRBJ2-7
CASSASSYEQYF
>TRBV4-2|medium-sized|TRBJ2-1
CASSFGANEQFF
>TRBV19|many|TRBJ1-2
CASRLPGDYGYTF
>TRBV28|many|TRBJ1-4
CASSQGNNEKLFF
>TRBV10-1|-|TRBJ2-3
CASSDPGTSGADTQYF
>TRBV5-5|many|TRBJ2-5
CASSLGLAGAGETQYF
>TRBV7-9|many|TRBJ2-7
CASSLSRDRGPVEQYF
>TRBV20-1|many|TRBJ2-1
CSALRDRYNEQFF
>TRBV6-6|many|TRBJ2-7
CASTTGTAEQYF
>TRBV6-1|-|TRBJ2-5
CASSASRLAAKGETQYF
>TRBV6-2/TRBV6-3|many|TRBJ2-7
CASSYSGKFGRKSSYEQYF
>TRBV4-1|many|TRBJ1-1
CASSQDRWGSVSTEAFF
>TRBV20-1|many|TRBJ2-1
CSALRGPPLIF
>TRBV5-1|many|TRBJ2-5
CASSEGQGYQETQYF
>TRBV29-1|many|TRBJ1-4
CSVEIGGTSSNEKLFF
>TRBV4-1|many|TRBJ2-5
CASSQVGRQETQYF
>TRBV20-1|many|TRBJ2-7
CSATGEGLYEQYF
>TRBV27|many|TRBJ2-7
CASSLWGSPNYEQYF
>TRBV28|many|TRBJ2-2
CASSLFLNTGELFF
>TRBV18|many|TRBJ1-5
CASSTASDQPQHF
>TRBV6-2/TRBV6-3|many|TRBJ1-5
CASRPGRGYNQPQHF
>TRBV7-2|many|TRBJ2-1
CASNEASGDYNEQFF
>TRBV12-3/TRBV12-4|many|TRBJ2-2
CASRPKGTGELFF
>TRBV7-6|many|TRBJ1-1
CASSFGGPSTEAFF